This T cell receptor beta chain was captured by sequencing in a study of identical twins (dated by TCRdb to 2016 to 2017). Describing the broader study: To test whether fetal clonotypes persist, the study used deep sequencing on TCR alpha and beta repertoires from monozygotic twins, unrelated adults of various ages, and cord blood. To rule out contamination, replicate twin experiments were performed at different times with different library preparation protocols.

The germline ends are 12 bases apart after V is trimmed by 3 bases and J by 9 bases. The germline V gene yields SGHTA for CDR1 and FQGNSA for CDR2. The CDR3 measures 13 amino acids from cysteine to phenylalanine. Here the CDR3 DNA is all that survives: 39 bases in frame from base 1. Overall study outcomes, separate from this receptor: A weaker excess of twin sharing was found in beta out-of-frame sequences because the signal-to-noise ratio was lowered by fewer shared sequences. Compared with coincidental sharing between unrelated individuals, out-of-frame TCR alpha sequences shared between twins had an excess of sequences with low generation probability. In monozygotic twins, recombination models systematically underestimated out-of-frame TCR alpha sharing, but the models matched the sharing seen between unrelated individuals. Abundant cord blood beta clonotypes carried fewer insertions; young adult naive repertoires showed a weaker similar trend, while memory repertoires showed none. Conclusions relied on cross-sectional statistical analysis, since the same donors could not be followed over many years. Zero-insertion analyses could be partly confounded by invariant T cells such as MAIT and iNKT, though diverse VJ usage argued against such confounding for most clonotypes.

Every donor in the study was a healthy Caucasian. Three pairs of female monozygotic twins, all aged about 18 to 30 years, were included in the twin cohort. Positive isolation kits from Invitrogen were used to isolate CD4+ and CD8+ T cell populations. This clonotype has just a few counts. Its recognized antigen is unknown. Base qualities are not at hand, and no much larger clone is one base apart. Library method: 5' RACE. Data came from an Illumina HiSeq 2000. Template switching added a universal primer binding site, and the final cDNA carried a unique molecular identifier that allowed TCR cDNA molecules to be counted accurately. Specific primers in the conserved constant-segment region were used to synthesize first-strand cDNA for TCR alpha and beta chains. Each cDNA library was double barcoded, with a SMART-Mk sample barcode plus Illumina barcodes, to control for contamination. TruSeq adapter sequences along with Illumina sample barcodes were introduced in two successive PCR steps. The Illumina HiSeq platform was used with custom primers to sequence TCR alpha and beta cDNA libraries. In the original analysis: Unique molecular identifiers were extracted from raw reads with MiGEC, and CDR3 positions were determined with MiXCR. Recombination models were inferred per individual with the repgenHMM and IGoR tools using an EM algorithm. The tcR package in R was used for shared clonotype analysis, with sharing normalized by the product of cloneset sizes. To study raw recombination free of thymic and clonal selection effects, out-of-frame nonproductive sequences were analyzed. Through fastp at Q25 and MiXCR, TCRdb rebuilt clones from the public reads, retaining in-frame beta chains. All rows with the same CDR3 protein become a single entry with the most common DNA and genes. Here the V and J calls rest on TCRdb's processing, not on the authors' analysis. The sample table holds 400,000 to 550,000 distinct CDR3 sequences, of which roughly an eighth were seen once. The ten biggest clones cover approximately 0.98% of the sample.

The same sample was also used in a study of yellow fever vaccine responses in identical twins. Reported in the second study: According to the authors, in identical twins the way T cells responded to vaccination appeared partly convergent and partly personalized. In the study, vaccine-responding T cell clones were precisely tracked in identical twins.

The origin of this receptor is a woman younger than 30 in good health. The V and J genes are TRBV7-2 and TRBJ2-1, with no confident D gene call. The sequenced sample was CD4+ T cells sorted from blood. CDR3 reads: CASSLGFGGEQFF. The sequence in DNA is TGTGCCAGCAGCTTGGGGTTCGGTGGTGAGCAGTTCTTC.